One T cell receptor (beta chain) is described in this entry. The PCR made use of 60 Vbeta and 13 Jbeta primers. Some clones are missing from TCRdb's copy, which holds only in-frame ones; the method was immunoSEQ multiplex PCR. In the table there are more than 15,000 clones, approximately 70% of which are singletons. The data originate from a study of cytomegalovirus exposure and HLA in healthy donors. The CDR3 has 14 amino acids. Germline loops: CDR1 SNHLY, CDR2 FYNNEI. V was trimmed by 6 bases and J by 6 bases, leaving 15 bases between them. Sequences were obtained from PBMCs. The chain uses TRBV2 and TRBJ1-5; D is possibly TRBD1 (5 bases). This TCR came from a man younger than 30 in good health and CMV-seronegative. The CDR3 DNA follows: TGTGCCAGCAGAAGATCCCCAGACAGTCAGCCCCAGCATTTT. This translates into CASRRSPDSQPQHF.